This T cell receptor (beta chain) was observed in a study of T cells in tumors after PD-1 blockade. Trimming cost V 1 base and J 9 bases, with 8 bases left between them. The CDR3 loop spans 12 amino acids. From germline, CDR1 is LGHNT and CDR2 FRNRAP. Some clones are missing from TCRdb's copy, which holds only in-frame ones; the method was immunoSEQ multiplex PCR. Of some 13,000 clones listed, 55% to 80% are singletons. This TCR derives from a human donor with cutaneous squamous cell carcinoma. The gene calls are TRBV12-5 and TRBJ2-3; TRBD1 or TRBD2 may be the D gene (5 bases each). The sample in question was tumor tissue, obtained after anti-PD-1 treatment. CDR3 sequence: CASGLDRGTQYF. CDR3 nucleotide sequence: TGTGCTAGTGGTTTGGACCGGGGCACGCAGTATTTT.